These T cell receptor beta chains were read from a single sample in a study of CD8 T cells in ankylosing spondylitis. TCRdb passed the 5' RACE reads through MiXCR, listing each CDR3 protein once. Among approximately 220,000 distinct CDR3 sequences listed, around 17% were seen once. The sequenced material came from blood, either unsorted or a sorted T cell fraction (not recorded which). Every receptor here comes from a male donor with ankylosing spondylitis. Each CDR3 is given with its conserved first and last residue. A D gene is named only where the DNA matches it firmly. The listing skips clone size in some rows; elsewhere it reads once, few, many or a size class.

>TRBJ2-2|TRBV6-2/TRBV6-3|-|TRBD1
CASSRRDRPNTGELFF
TGTGCCAGCAGTCGAAGGGACAGACCGAACACCGGGGAGCTGTTTTTT
>TRBJ1-1|TRBV2|few|-
CASSGGGANTEAFF
TGTGCCAGCAGTGGGGGCGGGGCGAACACTGAAGCTTTCTTT
>TRBJ2-7|TRBV6-5|few|-
CASSYAPAYEQYF
TGTGCCAGCAGTTACGCCCCTGCCTACGAGCAGTACTTC
>TRBJ1-6|TRBV13|-|-
CASTETSGFNSPLHF
TGTGCCAGCACCGAAACGAGCGGATTCAATTCACCCCTCCACTTT
>TRBJ2-7|TRBV3-1|few|-
CASSQELAPYEQYF
TGTGCCAGCAGCCAAGAACTAGCTCCCTACGAGCAGTACTTC
>TRBJ2-2|TRBV27|-|-
CASIETGMNTGELFF
TGTGCCAGCATTGAAACAGGGATGAACACCGGGGAGCTGTTTTTT
>TRBJ1-2|TRBV7-9|few|-
CASSQPTVYGYTF
TGTGCCAGCAGTCAACCGACAGTCTATGGCTACACCTTC
>TRBJ2-5|TRBV12-3/TRBV12-4|-|-
CASSLYVVTGTQYF
TGTGCCAGCAGTTTATACGTGGTAACGGGGACCCAGTACTTC
>TRBJ2-7|TRBV27|-|-
CASSGSPYEQYF
TGTGCCAGCAGTGGCAGTCCCTACGAGCAGTACTTC
>TRBJ2-1|TRBV20-1|-|TRBD2
CSAPVPAGVRNEQFF
TGCAGTGCCCCAGTCCCAGCGGGGGTCCGAAATGAGCAGTTCTTC
>TRBJ2-3|TRBV4-3|-|-
CASSQVEGGTDTQYF
TGCGCCAGCAGCCAAGTTGAAGGGGGCACAGATACGCAGTATTTT
>TRBJ2-7|TRBV4-3|few|-
CASSQDPLADYEQYF
TGCGCCAGCAGCCAAGACCCTTTAGCGGACTACGAGCAGTACTTC
>TRBJ2-2|TRBV5-6|once|-
CASSFGGRRSTGELFF
TGTGCCAGCAGCTTCGGGGGGCGCCGATCTACCGGGGAGCTGTTTTTT
>TRBJ1-2|TRBV4-1|few|-
CASSQESSYYGYTF
TGCGCCAGCAGCCAAGAGTCCTCCTACTATGGCTACACCTTC
>TRBJ1-2|TRBV7-9|few|-
CASSWGGDGYTF
TGTGCCAGCAGCTGGGGCGGGGATGGCTACACCTTC
>TRBJ2-7|TRBV12-3/TRBV12-4|few|-
CASSRTGYEQYF
TGTGCCAGCAGCCGCACGGGCTACGAGCAGTACTTC
>TRBJ2-1|TRBV4-2|-|-
CASSQELGSYNEQFF
TGTGCCAGCAGCCAAGAGCTGGGCTCCTACAATGAGCAGTTCTTC
>TRBJ2-1|TRBV20-1|-|-
CSARDTASQFF
TGCAGTGCTAGAGATACGGCTAGCCAGTTCTTC
>TRBJ1-1|TRBV5-1|many|TRBD1
CASSSPTGEGWNTEAFF
TGCGCCAGCAGCTCCCCTACAGGGGAGGGTTGGAACACTGAAGCTTTCTTT
>TRBJ1-1|TRBV11-3|-|TRBD1
CASSSRDSLNTEAFF
TGTGCCAGCAGCTCTCGGGACAGCTTGAACACTGAAGCTTTCTTT
>TRBJ2-3|TRBV29-1|few|-
CSVEDLWYSDPATAQYF
TGCAGCGTTGAAGATCTGTGGTATAGCGACCCCGCGACTGCGCAGTATTTT
>TRBJ1-2|TRBV27|once|TRBD1
CASSPLQGALDGYTF
TGTGCCAGCAGTCCACTACAGGGGGCTCTCGATGGCTACACCTTC
>TRBJ1-5|TRBV5-5|-|-
CASSLLEGYSNQPQHF
TGTGCCAGCAGCTTGCTCGAGGGCTATAGCAATCAGCCCCAGCATTTT
>TRBJ1-2|TRBV6-4|few|TRBD1
CASSLNYPGTGDYGYTF
TGTGCCAGCAGTCTAAATTACCCCGGGACAGGGGACTATGGCTACACCTTC
>TRBJ2-1|TRBV20-1|-|-
CSASGVAATYNEQFF
TGCAGTGCTAGCGGGGTAGCCGCTACCTACAATGAGCAGTTCTTC
>TRBJ1-2|TRBV5-1|few|TRBD1
CASSPPRTGDYGTDGYTF
TGCGCCAGCAGCCCACCCAGGACAGGAGACTATGGAACTGATGGCTACACCTTC
>TRBJ1-2|TRBV4-1|-|-
CASSQDWGENYGYTF
TGCGCCAGCAGCCAAGATTGGGGGGAGAACTATGGCTACACCTTC
>TRBJ2-1|TRBV19|few|TRBD1
CASSTGQGSYNEQFF
TGTGCCAGTAGTACCGGACAGGGCTCCTACAATGAGCAGTTCTTC
>TRBJ1-5|TRBV6-1|few|-
CASRLQGDSNQPQHF
TGTGCCAGCAGGCTACAGGGAGATAGCAATCAGCCCCAGCATTTT
>TRBJ2-7|TRBV10-3|few|TRBD1
CAISEGTASYEQYF
TGTGCCATCAGTGAAGGGACAGCTTCCTACGAGCAGTACTTC
>TRBJ2-3|TRBV4-1|few|TRBD2
CASSQDTGTSSPDTQYF
TGCGCCAGCAGCCAGGATACCGGGACTAGCTCGCCAGATACGCAGTATTTT
>TRBJ2-1|TRBV28|-|TRBD2
CASSLGRLAGAYNEQFF
TGTGCCAGCAGTTTAGGGCGGCTAGCGGGAGCCTACAATGAGCAGTTCTTC
>TRBJ2-1|TRBV12-3/TRBV12-4|few|-
CASSSWQNEQFF
TGTGCCAGCAGCTCTTGGCAGAATGAGCAGTTCTTC
>TRBJ2-2|TRBV5-1|-|-
CASNQANTGELFF
TGCGCCAGCAACCAGGCGAACACCGGGGAGCTGTTTTTT
>TRBJ2-3|TRBV7-3|many|TRBD2
CASSLGTSGTDTQYF
TGTGCCAGCAGCTTAGGGACTAGCGGCACAGATACGCAGTATTTT
>TRBJ2-2|TRBV7-2|few|TRBD1
CASSYRGLGGELFF
TGTGCCAGCAGCTACAGGGGGCTTGGCGGGGAGCTGTTTTTT
>TRBJ2-1|TRBV5-1|-|-
CASSFSLGYNEQFF
TGCGCCAGCAGCTTTAGTTTGGGATACAATGAGCAGTTCTTC
>TRBJ1-1|TRBV5-4|few|-
CASSLAPGISPTKNTEAFF
TGTGCCAGCAGCTTGGCCCCTGGGATTTCTCCTACTAAGAACACTGAAGCTTTCTTT
>TRBJ2-5|TRBV20-1|-|TRBD1
CSAGDSATEYQETQYF
TGCAGTGCTGGGGACAGCGCGACAGAGTACCAAGAGACCCAGTACTTC
>TRBJ2-7|TRBV28|few|-
CASRPPDRSYEQYF
TGTGCCAGCAGACCACCAGACAGGTCCTACGAGCAGTACTTC
>TRBJ2-7|TRBV3-1|few|-
CASSQEPLETYEQYF
TGTGCCAGCAGCCAAGAACCCCTAGAAACCTACGAGCAGTACTTC
>TRBJ2-7|TRBV4-2|few|TRBD2
CASSQDSPTVTSGLYEQYF
TGTGCCAGCAGCCAAGATTCCCCAACGGTAACTAGCGGACTCTACGAGCAGTACTTC
>TRBJ2-2|TRBV24-1|-|TRBD2
CATSEGSGRTGELFF
TGTGCCACCAGCGAAGGTAGCGGGAGGACCGGGGAGCTGTTTTTT
>TRBJ2-3|TRBV19|-|-
CASSRDFSTDTQYF
TGTGCCAGTAGTCGGGACTTTAGCACAGATACGCAGTATTTT
>TRBJ2-7|TRBV5-1|-|-
CASSWGTSYEQYF
TGCGCCAGCAGCTGGGGGACTTCCTACGAGCAGTACTTC
>TRBJ2-3|TRBV6-2/TRBV6-3|few|-
CASSSVGASTDTQYF
TGTGCCAGCAGTTCGGTCGGGGCTAGCACAGATACGCAGTATTTT
>TRBJ2-7|TRBV20-1|few|TRBD1
CSARGRDSLYEQYF
TGCAGTGCTAGGGGCCGGGACAGCCTGTACGAGCAGTACTTC
>TRBJ2-1|TRBV10-1|-|TRBD2
CASSEGRGASENEQFF
TGCGCCAGCAGTGAGGGGCGGGGGGCCTCCGAAAATGAGCAGTTCTTC
>TRBJ2-5|TRBV25-1|many|-
CASSPMDRETQYF
TGTGCCAGCAGTCCCATGGACCGGGAGACCCAGTACTTC
>TRBJ2-5|TRBV27|-|-
CASSWGGAGGETQYF
TGTGCCAGCAGTTGGGGGGGGGCAGGGGGAGAGACCCAGTACTTC
>TRBJ2-1|TRBV6-4|many|-
CASSDSAATSYNEQFF
TGTGCCAGCAGTGACTCTGCAGCAACCTCCTACAATGAGCAGTTCTTC
>TRBJ2-7|TRBV6-1|many|TRBD1
CASSAGQGVRYEQYF
TGTGCCAGCAGTGCGGGACAGGGGGTAAGGTACGAGCAGTACTTC
>TRBJ2-7|TRBV5-5|few|-
CASSWTAYEQYF
TGTGCCAGCAGCTGGACAGCCTACGAGCAGTACTTC